Included here is one TCR beta chain sequence, with context. The antigen remains undetermined. The V gene lost 2 bases and the J gene lost 0 bases, with 10 bases spanning the gap. CDR3 length: 15 amino acids. The sample originates from a study of CD8 T cells in ankylosing spondylitis. MiXCR was run by TCRdb on the 5' RACE reads, yielding one entry per CDR3 protein. The sample contains under 250,000 distinct CDR3 sequences, over 30% of which appear only once. General observations from the study: A motif in TCR beta, a set of eight highly homologous variants, appeared characteristic of ankylosing spondylitis blood. According to the report, clones linked to the disease were significantly enriched in matched synovial fluid samples taken from ankylosing spondylitis patients.

This TCR was recovered from a male donor with ankylosing spondylitis or in good health (not recorded which). V usage is TRBV12-3 or TRBV12-4 and J usage is TRBJ1-1, with a weak D call TRBD1 (6 bases). The specimen was blood, either unsorted or a sorted T cell fraction (not recorded which). CDR3 residues: CASSLSWDMNTEAFF. The CDR3 nucleotides are TGTGCCAGCAGTTTATCTTGGGACATGAACACTGAAGCTTTCTTT.